Below are 2 T cell receptor beta chains sequenced from a single sample in a study of T cell changes during pregnancy in multiple sclerosis. Data came from immunoSEQ multiplex PCR; TCRdb stores just in-frame clones and leaves some out. The sample shows around 40,000 clones, 92% of them seen only once. The source was CD4+ T cells from peripheral blood mononuclear cells, collected in the third trimester of pregnancy. The receptors derive from a female donor with multiple sclerosis, enrolled in a pregnancy study.

J is TRBJ2-1 and V is TRBV2; 12 bases fit TRBD2. The germline V gene encodes CDR1 SNHLY and CDR2 FYNNEI. V shed 6 bases and J 8 bases; nucleotides not matched to a gene: 8. This CDR3 has 15 residues. CDR3 in amino acids: CASSAGLAGIYEQFF. The CDR3 nucleotides are TGTGCCAGCAGCGCAGGACTAGCGGGAATTTATGAGCAGTTCTTC. The variable domain in full, with the rest retrieved from reference TRBV2 and TRBJ2-1, is EPEVTQTPSHQVTQMGQEVILRCVPISNHLYFYWYRQILGQKVEFLVSFYNNEISEKSEIFDDQFSVERPDGSNFTLKIRSTKLEDSAMYFCASSAGLAGIYEQFFGPGTRLTVL.

This clone was detected once. The chain links TRBV18 to TRBJ2-3; 9 bases align to TRBD1. The CDR3 consists of 15 residues. Looked up from germline, CDR1 is KGHSH and CDR2 is LQKENI. The trim removed 4 bases at V and 3 bases at J, leaving 5 bases unmatched. CDR3 nucleotides: TGTGCCAGCTCACTTCCGGGACAGGGAACAGATACGCAGTATTTT. Translating gives CASSLPGQGTDTQYF.